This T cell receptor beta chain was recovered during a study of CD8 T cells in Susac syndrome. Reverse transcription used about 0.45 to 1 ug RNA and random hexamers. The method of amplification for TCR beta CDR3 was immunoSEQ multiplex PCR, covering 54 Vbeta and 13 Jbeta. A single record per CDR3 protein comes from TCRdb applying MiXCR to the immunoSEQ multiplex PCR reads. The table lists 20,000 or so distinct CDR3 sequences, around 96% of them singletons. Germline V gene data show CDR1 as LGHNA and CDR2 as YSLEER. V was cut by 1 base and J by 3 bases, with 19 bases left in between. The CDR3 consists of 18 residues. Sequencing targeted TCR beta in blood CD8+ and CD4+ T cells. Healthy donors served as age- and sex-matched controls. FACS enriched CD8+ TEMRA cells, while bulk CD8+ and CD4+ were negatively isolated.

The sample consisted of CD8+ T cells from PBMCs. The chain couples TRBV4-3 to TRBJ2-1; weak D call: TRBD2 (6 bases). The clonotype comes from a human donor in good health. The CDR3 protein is CASSQAGGGGEIYNEQFF. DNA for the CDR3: TGCGCCAGCAGCCAAGCCGGGGGTGGCGGGGAAATCTACAATGAGCAGTTCTTC.